Shown below are 17 T cell receptor beta chains from a single sample sequenced in a study of T cell responses to AZD1222 COVID-19 vaccine (dated by TCRdb to the early 2020s). Library construction relied on the immunoSEQ multiplex PCR assay. The table comes from immuneACCESS by way of TCRdb, which keeps in-frame sequences with V and J called. Part of the clones is missing from these tables; in studies checked, under half for an unresolved V gene and the rest for unknown reasons. Here the sample has 80,000 to 100,000 clones; approximately 88% occur a single time. Roughly 10% of the sample belongs to the ten largest clones. The time point tag for this specimen amounts to: about 28 days (+/-7) after the second vaccine dose. Sequenced material: peripheral blood, taken 28 days after the second AZD1222 dose. The receptor set was obtained from an adult who received the AZD1222 COVID-19 vaccine.

The rearrangement uses TRBV10-3 and TRBJ2-6; 11 bases are a match to TRBD1. This CDR3 contains 17 residues. The ends lost 6 bases at V and 4 bases at J; junction bases unmatched: 8. The germline gives CDR1 ENHRY, CDR2 SYGVKD. The CDR3 is CAISGQGAGAGANVLTF. Here the CDR3 DNA reads TGTGCCATCAGCGGACAGGGGGCAGGGGCCGGGGCCAACGTCCTGACTTTC.

The rearrangement joins TRBV11-2 to TRBJ2-2, with D maybe TRBD1 (6 bases). Between the trimmed V and J ends, which lost 1 base and 7 bases, there was a span of 10 bases. This CDR3 has 14 residues. Germline-derived CDR1 and CDR2 are SGHAT and FQNNGV. CDR3 bases: TGTGCCAGCAGCTTAGGGCAGGGGAACGGGGAGCTGTTTTTT. Its protein is CASSLGQGNGELFF.

V gene TRBV5-4 combines with J gene TRBJ1-2; TRBD1 matches at 9 bases. The CDR3 runs 14 residues. V trimming: 3 bases; J trimming: 6 bases; junction bases outside the gene matches: 6. The V gene's germline CDR1 is SGHNT and CDR2 YYREEE (reference sequence). The CDR3 nucleotides read TGTGCCAGCAGCTCTGGACAGGGGCGCAATGGCTACACCTTC. Its protein product is CASSSGQGRNGYTF.

This clone occurred once. The V gene is TRBV7-2, the J gene TRBJ2-7, with D hard to call. CDR3 size: 13 residues. V lost 5 bases to trimming and J lost 0 bases, with 8 bases between them. Per germline, CDR1 SGHTA and CDR2 FQGNSA. CDR3 nucleotide sequence: TGTGCCAGCAGCCAGAGGAGCTCCTACGAGCAGTACTTC. As protein: CASSQRSSYEQYF.

This clone has just one count. Because the CDR3's place on the DNA is in doubt, the DNA is left out and the CDR3 is given as listed by TCRdb. The chain recombines TRBV12-3 or TRBV12-4 with TRBJ2-2. The CDR3 spans 13 residues, counting both ends. The CDR3 protein is CASGGFGAGELFF.

The chain combines TRBV25-1 with TRBJ2-7; a possible D gene is TRBD2 (6 bases). Trimming removed 4 bases at V and 2 bases at J, with 9 bases between. The CDR3 consists of 13 residues. Germline lookup yields CDR1 MGHDK and CDR2 SYGVNS. The CDR3 DNA sequence: TGTGCCAGCAGTGGCGGGACCCCCTACGAGCAGTACTTC. Its translation is CASSGGTPYEQYF.

The rearrangement links TRBV10-3 to TRBJ2-1, with 9 bases identical to TRBD2. The CDR3 runs 14 residues. The germline V gene has CDR1 ENHRY and CDR2 SYGVKD. V trimming: 4 bases; J trimming: 5 bases; junction bases outside the gene matches: 3. CDR3 sequence reads: CAISVLAGDNEQFF. The CDR3 coding sequence is TGTGCCATCAGTGTACTAGCGGGTGACAATGAGCAGTTCTTC.

The chain is built from TRBV12-3 or TRBV12-4 and TRBJ2-1; 7 positions agree with TRBD1. This CDR3 is built from 12 residues. The V segment lost 5 bases and the J segment 7 bases; nucleotides outside the gene matches: 2. The CDR3: CASSPTGNEQFF. CDR3 bases: TGTGCCAGCAGTCCGACAGGGAATGAGCAGTTCTTC.

This chain joins TRBV19 and TRBJ2-5; 7 nucleotides align to TRBD2. Germline V lookup: CDR1 LNHDA, CDR2 SQIVND (reference sequence). Trimming cost V 5 bases and J 7 bases; bases outside gene matches: 7. The CDR3 has 13 amino acids. This chain's CDR3 is CASSFSGEGTQYF. The CDR3 bases are TGTGCCAGTAGTTTCAGCGGGGAAGGGACCCAGTACTTC.

The gene calls are TRBV29-1 and TRBJ2-1; D is unclear. CDR1 and CDR2 (germline): SQVTM, ANQGSEA. The CDR3 totals 12 residues. The V and J ends lost 7 bases and 5 bases respectively, with 12 bases between them. In DNA, the CDR3 is TGCAGCGCCGAGCCACAGAACAATGAGCAGTTCTTC. Amino acid sequence: CSAEPQNNEQFF.

CDR3: CASRNPGLAGEQYF. CDR3 coding DNA: TGTGCCAGTAGGAATCCGGGACTAGCGGGCGAGCAGTACTTC. The gene calls are TRBV19 and TRBJ2-7, with 12 bases lining up with TRBD2. This CDR3 region has 14 residues. With V trimmed by 6 bases and J by 6 bases, 6 bases remained unmatched. CDR1 is LNHDA, CDR2 SQIVND, per germline (reference sequence).

The rearrangement links TRBV19 to TRBJ1-2; TRBD1 agrees at 8 bases. The CDR3 runs to 14 residues. CDR1 is LNHDA, CDR2 SQIVND, per germline (reference sequence). J lost 2 bases, V lost 5 bases, and 4 bases had no gene match. The CDR3 spells CASSSGGANYGYTF. The CDR3 region has the DNA TGTGCCAGTAGTTCAGGGGGCGCGAACTATGGCTACACCTTC.

V is TRBV6-5 and J is TRBJ1-2, with D tentatively TRBD1 (5 bases). V was clipped by 6 bases and J by 1 base, with 12 bases between them. Germline V CDR1 and CDR2: MNHEY, SVGAGI. The CDR3 extends over 14 amino acids. The CDR3 spells CASRGQDLNYGYTF. CDR3 coding DNA: TGTGCCAGCAGAGGACAAGACCTTAACTATGGCTACACCTTC.

V and J are TRBV24-1 and TRBJ2-1, with 10 bases identical to TRBD1. This CDR3 is 13 amino acids long. Germline V gives CDR1 KGHDR, CDR2 SFDVKD. V shed 6 bases, J shed 10 bases, and the junction held 5 bases outside the gene matches. CDR3 amino acids: CATSLDRGWEQFF. CDR3 nucleotides: TGTGCCACCAGTTTGGACAGGGGGTGGGAGCAGTTCTTC.

V gene TRBV19 combines with J gene TRBJ2-7; either TRBD1 or TRBD2 may fit D (5 bases each). CDR3 size: 12 residues. V shed 11 bases and J shed 4 bases, with 15 bases lying between them. Germline V gene data show CDR1 as LNHDA and CDR2 as SQIVND (reference sequence). This chain's CDR3 is CASGAGIYEQYF. The DNA of the CDR3 is TGTGCCTCCGGGGCAGGTATTTACGAGCAGTACTTC.

The V call is TRBV6-5, the J call TRBJ2-7; 10 positions agree with TRBD1. CDR1 MNHEY and CDR2 SVGAGI come from the germline V gene. V shed 6 bases and J 0 bases; nucleotides not matched to a gene: 5. CDR3 length: 15 amino acids. CDR3 protein: CASRRGTGVSYEQYF. The CDR3 region has the DNA TGTGCCAGCAGGCGGGGGACAGGGGTCTCCTACGAGCAGTACTTC.

This clone was found once. CDR3 protein: CASSVRDQSSYEQYF. For the CDR3, the DNA is TGTGCCAGCAGCGTCCGGGACCAGAGCTCCTACGAGCAGTACTTC. V and J are TRBV9 and TRBJ2-7; D may match TRBD1 or TRBD2 (5 bases each). Trimming removed 2 bases at V and 0 bases at J, with 12 bases between. Germline CDR1 SGDLS, CDR2 YYNGEE. The CDR3 consists of 15 residues.